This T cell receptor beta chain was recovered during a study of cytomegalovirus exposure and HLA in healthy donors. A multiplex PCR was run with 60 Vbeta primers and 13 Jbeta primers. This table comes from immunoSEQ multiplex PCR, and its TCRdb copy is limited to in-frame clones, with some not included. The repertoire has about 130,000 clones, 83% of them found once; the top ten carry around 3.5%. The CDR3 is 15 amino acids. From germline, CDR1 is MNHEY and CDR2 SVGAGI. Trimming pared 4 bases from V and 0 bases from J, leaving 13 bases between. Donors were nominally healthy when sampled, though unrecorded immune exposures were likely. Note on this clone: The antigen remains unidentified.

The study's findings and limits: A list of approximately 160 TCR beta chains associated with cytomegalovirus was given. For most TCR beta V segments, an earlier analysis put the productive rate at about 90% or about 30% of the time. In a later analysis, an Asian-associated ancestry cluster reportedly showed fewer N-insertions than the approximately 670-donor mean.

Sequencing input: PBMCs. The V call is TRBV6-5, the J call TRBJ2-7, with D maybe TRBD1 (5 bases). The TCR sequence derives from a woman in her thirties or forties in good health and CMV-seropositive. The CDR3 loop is CASSLLTGVSYEQYF. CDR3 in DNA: TGTGCCAGCAGTTTACTAACAGGAGTCTCCTACGAGCAGTACTTC.